The subject of this entry is one T cell receptor (beta chain). Its antigen is unidentified. The data belong to a study of human T cells and chemical hapten exposure. Study at large: Across its roughly 24 weeks, the study gave patients weekly diphenylcyclopropenone doses to the scalp. Study-wide results and limits: No change in TCRs above 1 in 1000 frequency was produced by DPC sensitization.

The time point: patch test 2, 6 weeks after DPC sensitization. Treatment: therapeutic diphenylcyclopropenone sensitization with weekly scalp DPC. Unfractionated whole blood served as the source for total RNA extraction. Trimming took 4 bases from V and 2 from J, leaving 10 bases between them. The CDR3 has 14 amino acids. From germline, CDR1 is SGHKS and CDR2 YYEKEE (reference sequence). Each CDR3 protein gets one entry after TCRdb re-called the RACE reads with MiXCR. Of 84,000 or so distinct CDR3 sequences listed, around 9.6% are singletons. The source material was whole blood, sampled in connection with sensitization to the hapten diphenylcyclopropenone (DPC). This sequence originates from a woman aged 25 to 39 with alopecia areata. Some clones in this sample may be carry-over from other donors' samples. The chain uses TRBV5-5 and TRBJ1-5; D call uncertain. Here the CDR3 DNA reads TGTGCCAGCAGCCCCCTCGGGGGCAATCAGCCCCAGCATTTT. Encoded protein: CASSPLGGNQPQHF.